The T cell receptor beta chain described here comes from a study of T cell changes during pregnancy in multiple sclerosis. Clones were sequenced by immunoSEQ multiplex PCR, and TCRdb holds only the in-frame ones, with some missing. This sample carries 13,000 or so clones, 88% of them seen once, and the ten largest clones take about 8.7%. The source material was CD8+ T cells from peripheral blood mononuclear cells, sampled in the first trimester of pregnancy. This clonotype originated in a female donor with multiple sclerosis, enrolled in a pregnancy study.

The CDR3 loop reads CASSQAASGDLSYEQYF. Here the CDR3 DNA reads TGCGCCAGCAGCCAAGCGGCTAGCGGGGACCTATCCTACGAGCAGTACTTC. This chain links TRBV4-1 with TRBJ2-7; 9 bases line up with TRBD2. The CDR3 runs 17 residues. CDR1 is MGHRA and CDR2 is YSYEKL in the germline V gene. The trim removed 1 base at V and 1 base at J, leaving 8 bases unmatched.